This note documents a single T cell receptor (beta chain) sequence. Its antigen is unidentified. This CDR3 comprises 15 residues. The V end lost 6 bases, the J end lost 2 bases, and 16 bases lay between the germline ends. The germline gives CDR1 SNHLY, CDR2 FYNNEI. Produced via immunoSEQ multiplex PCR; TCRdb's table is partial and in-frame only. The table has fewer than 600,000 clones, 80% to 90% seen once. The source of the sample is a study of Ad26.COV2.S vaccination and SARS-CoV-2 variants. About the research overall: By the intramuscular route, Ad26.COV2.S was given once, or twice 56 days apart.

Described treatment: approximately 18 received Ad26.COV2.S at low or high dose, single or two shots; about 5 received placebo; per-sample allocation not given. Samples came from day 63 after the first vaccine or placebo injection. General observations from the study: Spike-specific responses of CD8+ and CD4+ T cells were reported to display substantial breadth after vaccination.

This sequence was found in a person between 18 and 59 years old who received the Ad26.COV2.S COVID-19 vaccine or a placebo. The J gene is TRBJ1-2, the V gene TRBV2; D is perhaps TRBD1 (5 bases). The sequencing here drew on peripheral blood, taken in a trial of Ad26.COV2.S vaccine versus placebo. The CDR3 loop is CASRPKGVGNYGYTF. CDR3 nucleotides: TGTGCCAGCAGACCTAAAGGGGTTGGAAACTATGGCTACACCTTC.